This T cell receptor beta chain was sequenced during a study of T cells in Graves' hyperthyroidism and ophthalmopathy. Germline V lookup: CDR1 MDHEN, CDR2 SYDVKM. The junction had 14 bases not matched to a gene; V was cut back by 7 bases and J by 0 bases. This CDR3 comprises 20 residues. The investigators amplified TCR beta CDR3 regions from RNA transcripts. TCR CDR3 regions were first amplified by RT-PCR with HTBI primers. One entry per CDR3 protein results from TCRdb running MiXCR on the multiplex PCR reads. Of 240,000 or so distinct CDR3 sequences listed, around 15% are singletons. Material: blood. The sequence derives from a young woman with Graves' ophthalmopathy. This sequence joins TRBV28 and TRBJ2-3, with 15 bases identical to TRBD2. CDR3: CASNPTVRTSGRASTDTQYF. CDR3 DNA sequence: TGTGCCAGCAACCCAACGGTGAGGACTAGCGGGAGGGCTAGCACAGATACGCAGTATTTT.